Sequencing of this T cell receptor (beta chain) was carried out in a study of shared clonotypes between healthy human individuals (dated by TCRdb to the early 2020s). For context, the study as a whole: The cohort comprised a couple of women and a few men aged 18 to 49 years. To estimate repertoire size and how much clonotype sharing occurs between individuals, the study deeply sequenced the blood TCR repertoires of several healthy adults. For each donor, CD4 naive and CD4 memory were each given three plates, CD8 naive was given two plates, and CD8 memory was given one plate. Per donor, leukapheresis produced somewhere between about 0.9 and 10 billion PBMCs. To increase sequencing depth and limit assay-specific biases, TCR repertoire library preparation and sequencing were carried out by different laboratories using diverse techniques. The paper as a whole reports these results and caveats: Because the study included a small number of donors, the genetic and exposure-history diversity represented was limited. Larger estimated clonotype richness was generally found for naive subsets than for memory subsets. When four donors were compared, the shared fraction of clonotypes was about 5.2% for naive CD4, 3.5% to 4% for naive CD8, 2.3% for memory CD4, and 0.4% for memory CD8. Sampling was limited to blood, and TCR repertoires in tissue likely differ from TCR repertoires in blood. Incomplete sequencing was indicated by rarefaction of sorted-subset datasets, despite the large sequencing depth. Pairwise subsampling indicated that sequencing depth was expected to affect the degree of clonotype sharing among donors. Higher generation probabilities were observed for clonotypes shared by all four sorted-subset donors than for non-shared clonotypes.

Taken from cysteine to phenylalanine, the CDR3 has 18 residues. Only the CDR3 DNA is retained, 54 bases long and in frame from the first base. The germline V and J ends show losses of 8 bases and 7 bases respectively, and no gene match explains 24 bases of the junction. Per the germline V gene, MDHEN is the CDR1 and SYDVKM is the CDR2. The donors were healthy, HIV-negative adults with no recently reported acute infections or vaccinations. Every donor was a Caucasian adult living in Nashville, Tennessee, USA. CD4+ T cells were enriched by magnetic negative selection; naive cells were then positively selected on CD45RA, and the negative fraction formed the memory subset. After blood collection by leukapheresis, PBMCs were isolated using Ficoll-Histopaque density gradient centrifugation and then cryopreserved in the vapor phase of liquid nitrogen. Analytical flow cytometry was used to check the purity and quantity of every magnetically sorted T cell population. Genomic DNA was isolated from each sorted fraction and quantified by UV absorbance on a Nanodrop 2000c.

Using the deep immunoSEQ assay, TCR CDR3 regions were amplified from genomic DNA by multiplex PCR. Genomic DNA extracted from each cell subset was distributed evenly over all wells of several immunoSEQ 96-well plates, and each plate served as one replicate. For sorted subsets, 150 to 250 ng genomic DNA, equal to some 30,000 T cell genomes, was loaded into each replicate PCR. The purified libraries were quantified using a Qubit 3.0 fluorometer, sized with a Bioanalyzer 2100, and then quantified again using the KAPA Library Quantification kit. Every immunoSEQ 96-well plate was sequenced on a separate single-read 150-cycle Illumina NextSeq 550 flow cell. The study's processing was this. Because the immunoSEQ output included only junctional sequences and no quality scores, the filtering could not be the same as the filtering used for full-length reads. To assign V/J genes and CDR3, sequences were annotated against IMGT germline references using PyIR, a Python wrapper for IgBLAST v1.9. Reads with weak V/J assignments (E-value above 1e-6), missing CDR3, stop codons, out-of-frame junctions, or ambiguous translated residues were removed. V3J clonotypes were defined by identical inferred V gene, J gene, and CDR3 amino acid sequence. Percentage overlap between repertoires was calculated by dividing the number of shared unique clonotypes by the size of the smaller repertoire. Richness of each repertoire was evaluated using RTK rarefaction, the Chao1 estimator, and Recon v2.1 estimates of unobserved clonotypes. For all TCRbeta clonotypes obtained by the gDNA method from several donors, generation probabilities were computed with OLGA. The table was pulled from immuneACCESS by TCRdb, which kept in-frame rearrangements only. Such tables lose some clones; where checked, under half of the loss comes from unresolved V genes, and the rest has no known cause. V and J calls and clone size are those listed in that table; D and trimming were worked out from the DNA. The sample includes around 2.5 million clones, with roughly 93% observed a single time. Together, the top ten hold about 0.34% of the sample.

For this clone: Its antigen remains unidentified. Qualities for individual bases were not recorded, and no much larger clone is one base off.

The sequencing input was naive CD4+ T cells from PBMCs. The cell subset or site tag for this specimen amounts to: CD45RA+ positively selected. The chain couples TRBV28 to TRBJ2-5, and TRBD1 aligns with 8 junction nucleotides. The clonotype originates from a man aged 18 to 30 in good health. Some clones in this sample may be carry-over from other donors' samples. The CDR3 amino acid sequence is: CASSSVWTGRKLIGTQYF. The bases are TGTGCCAGCTCATCAGTATGGACAGGGCGAAAATTAATAGGGACCCAGTACTTC.